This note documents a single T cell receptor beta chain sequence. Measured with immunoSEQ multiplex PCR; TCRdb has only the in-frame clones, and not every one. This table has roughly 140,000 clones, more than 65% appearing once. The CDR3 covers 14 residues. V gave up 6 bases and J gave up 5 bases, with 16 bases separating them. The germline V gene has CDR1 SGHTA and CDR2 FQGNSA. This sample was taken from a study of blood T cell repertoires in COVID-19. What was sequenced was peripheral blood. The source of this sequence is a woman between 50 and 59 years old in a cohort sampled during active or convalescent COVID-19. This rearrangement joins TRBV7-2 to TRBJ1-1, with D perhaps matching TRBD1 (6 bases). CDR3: CASSYSLGGTEAFF. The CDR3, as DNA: TGTGCCAGCAGTTATTCCTTAGGGGGAACTGAAGCTTTCTTT. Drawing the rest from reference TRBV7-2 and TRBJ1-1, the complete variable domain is GAGVSQSPSNKVTEKGKDVELRCDPISGHTALYWYRQSLGQGLEFLIYFQGNSAPDKSGLPSDRFSAERTGGSVSTLTIQRTQQEDSAVYLCASSYSLGGTEAFFGQGTRLTVV.